Following are 20 T cell receptor beta chains from one sample sequenced in a study of blood T cell repertoires in COVID-19. TCRdb's table, derived via immunoSEQ multiplex PCR, lists solely in-frame clones and lacks some. Among about 200,000 clones, roughly 90% were seen once, and the ten largest hold around 7%. Sequenced input: peripheral blood. These receptor sequences come from a middle-aged man with acute or convalescent COVID-19.

The gene calls are TRBV3-1 (or the pseudogene TRBV3-2) and TRBJ1-4; D perhaps matches TRBD1 (6 bases). Germline V gene data show CDR1 as LGHDT and CDR2 as YNNKEL (reference sequence). This CDR3 has 15 amino acids. V was trimmed by 0 bases and J by 8 bases, leaving 13 bases between them. CDR3 bases: TGTGCCAGCAGCCAAGATTCAGGGGTGGGGGAAAAACTGTTTTTT. It yields the protein CASSQDSGVGEKLFF.

The chain joins TRBV9 to TRBJ1-5; weak D call: TRBD1 (6 bases). The CDR3 spans 16 residues. The germline V gene encodes CDR1 SGDLS and CDR2 YYNGEE. The V end was cut by 4 bases, the J end by 0 bases, with 14 bases between. This CDR3 is CASSISRQVSNQPQHF. The CDR3, as DNA: TGTGCCAGCAGCATATCGAGACAGGTTAGCAATCAGCCCCAGCATTTT.

The chain joins TRBV25-1 to TRBJ2-3; 9 nucleotides agree with TRBD2. V was clipped by 4 bases and J by 5 bases; unmatched bases: 7. CDR1 is MGHDK and CDR2 is SYGVNS in the germline V gene. The CDR3 is made up of 15 amino acids. The CDR3 region is CASSVAGGPKDTQYF. In DNA form, the CDR3 reads TGTGCCAGCAGTGTGGCGGGGGGGCCTAAAGATACGCAGTATTTT.

The chain is built from TRBV7-2 and TRBJ1-5; no definite D call. This CDR3 has 14 residues. Trimming removed 5 bases at V and 3 bases at J, with 11 bases between. Germline CDR1 SGHTA, CDR2 FQGNSA. The chain's CDR3 is CASSLRDSNQPQHF. The CDR3 coding sequence is TGTGCCAGCAGCCTCCGGGATTCCAATCAGCCCCAGCATTTT.

V gene TRBV6-5 combines with J gene TRBJ2-6; 8 nucleotides agree with TRBD1. Germline V gene lookup returns CDR1 MNHEY and CDR2 SVGAGI. CDR3 size: 16 residues. After removal of 1 base from V and 4 bases from J, the junction contained 3 bases not matched to a gene. The CDR3 loop reads CASSYLGTGGANVLTF. DNA of the CDR3: TGTGCCAGCAGTTACTTGGGGACAGGAGGGGCCAACGTCCTGACTTTC.

This clone appeared a few times. This chain joins TRBV12-3 or TRBV12-4 and TRBJ2-5; a possible D gene is TRBD2 (7 bases). The V gene lost 6 bases and the J gene lost 2 bases, with 10 bases spanning the gap. There are 13 residues in the CDR3. The CDR3 is CASRQGGQETQYF. The CDR3 DNA is TGTGCCAGCAGACAGGGAGGGCAAGAGACCCAGTACTTC.

This rearrangement joins TRBV19 to TRBJ2-1, with D perhaps matching TRBD1 (5 bases). The CDR3 totals 16 residues. V was clipped by 8 bases and J by 4 bases, with 21 bases between them. The germline V gene encodes CDR1 LNHDA and CDR2 SQIVND (reference sequence). CDR3 region: CASRPFAGPRYNEQFF. Written as DNA, the CDR3 is TGTGCCAGTCGCCCATTCGCAGGGCCCCGTTACAATGAGCAGTTCTTC.

The rearrangement joins TRBV4-1 to TRBJ1-4, with D unclear. CDR3 length: 14 amino acids. The germline V gene has CDR1 MGHRA and CDR2 YSYEKL. Deletions cut 0 bases from V and 7 bases from J, with 9 bases between. CDR3 residues: CASSQEGVGEKLFF. As DNA, the CDR3 is TGCGCCAGCAGCCAAGAGGGAGTCGGTGAAAAACTGTTTTTT.

J is TRBJ2-1 and V is TRBV5-1; no firm D call. The CDR3 totals 12 residues. CDR1 is SGHRS, CDR2 YFSETQ, per germline. V dropped 2 bases and J dropped 10 bases, with 10 bases sitting between them. CDR3 bases: TGCGCCAGCAGCTTACAGTCCGAAGAGCAGTTCTTC. This sequence encodes CASSLQSEEQFF.

J is TRBJ2-3 and V is TRBV19, with D possibly being TRBD1 (6 bases). The CDR3 is 16 residues long. The V end lost 6 bases, the J end lost 2 bases, and 18 bases lay between the germline ends. The germline gives CDR1 LNHDA, CDR2 SQIVND (reference sequence). The CDR3 bases are TGTGCCAGTAGCGACAGGCCCGTCGTTTACACAGATACGCAGTATTTT. Translating it yields CASSDRPVVYTDTQYF. The full variable domain, its missing parts supplied by reference TRBV19 and TRBJ2-3, is DGGITQSPKYLFRKEGQNVTLSCEQNLNHDAMYWYRQDPGQGLRLIYYSQIVNDFQKGDIAEGYSVSREKKESFPLTVTSAQKNPTAFYLCASSDRPVVYTDTQYFGPGTRLTVL.

The V and J genes are TRBV19 and TRBJ2-7; unclear D gene. The CDR3 runs 14 residues. The germline V gene has CDR1 LNHDA and CDR2 SQIVND (reference sequence). V was cut by 2 bases and J by 0 bases, with 8 bases left in between. The CDR3 coding sequence is TGTGCCAGTAGTATATCCAGAAGCTCCTACGAGCAGTACTTC. Translation: CASSISRSSYEQYF.

This clone appeared once. The chain recombines TRBV15 with TRBJ2-1; 14 bases line up with TRBD2. There are 17 residues in the CDR3. CDR1 is LNHNV, CDR2 YYDKDF, per germline (reference sequence). J was trimmed by 7 bases and V by 2 bases; bases with no gene match: 7. CDR3 amino acids: CATSRRAGLAGGNEQFF. The CDR3 nucleotides are TGTGCCACCAGCAGAAGAGCCGGACTAGCGGGGGGTAATGAGCAGTTCTTC.

The chain combines TRBV9 with TRBJ2-1, with 7 nucleotides matching TRBD1. The CDR3 totals 14 residues. With V trimmed by 4 bases and J by 6 bases, 7 bases remained unmatched. Germline V lookup: CDR1 SGDLS, CDR2 YYNGEE. The DNA of the CDR3 is TGTGCCAGCAGCCCAACGGGACAGACCAATGAGCAGTTCTTC. Translation: CASSPTGQTNEQFF.

CDR3 sequence reads: CAISDYRVEQYF. The CDR3 nucleotides read TGTGCCATCAGTGATTACAGGGTCGAGCAGTACTTC. The rearrangement uses TRBV10-3 and TRBJ2-7, with D maybe TRBD1 (6 bases). Germline V gene sequence: CDR1 ENHRY, CDR2 SYGVKD. V dropped 3 bases and J dropped 6 bases, with 9 bases sitting between them. This CDR3 spans 12 amino acids.

This chain joins TRBV7-8 and TRBJ1-6, with TRBD1 matching over 10 bases. Germline V gene lookup returns CDR1 SGHVS and CDR2 FQNEAQ. V lost 6 bases and J lost 8; bases outside the gene matches: 4. This CDR3 region has 14 residues. The CDR3 protein is CASRPGTGDSPLHF. The CDR3 nucleotides read TGTGCCAGCAGACCTGGGACAGGGGATTCACCCCTCCACTTT. Combining the CDR3 with reference TRBV7-8 and TRBJ1-6 gives the whole variable domain GAGVSQSPRYKVAKRGQDVALRCDPISGHVSLFWYQQALGQGPEFLTYFQNEAQLDKSGLPSDRFFAERPEGSVSTLKIQRTQQEDSAVYLCASRPGTGDSPLHFGNGTRLTVT.

In its sample, this clone was seen once. The genes are TRBV5-1 and TRBJ1-1; TRBD1 matches 8 bases. The CDR3 is made up of 14 amino acids. With 3 bases clipped from V and 6 bases from J, the junction kept 7 bases outside the gene matches. Per germline, CDR1 SGHRS and CDR2 YFSETQ. Here the CDR3 reads CASSWQQGDAEAFF. The CDR3 nucleotides read TGCGCCAGCAGCTGGCAACAGGGGGACGCTGAAGCTTTCTTT.

V is TRBV19 and J is TRBJ2-5; 9 bases line up with TRBD1. V trimming: 4 bases; J trimming: 2 bases; junction bases outside the gene matches: 5. The CDR3 loop spans 15 amino acids. Germline V gives CDR1 LNHDA, CDR2 SQIVND (reference sequence). This chain's CDR3 is CASSKGDRVQETQYF. CDR3 nucleotides: TGTGCCAGTAGTAAAGGGGACAGGGTACAAGAGACCCAGTACTTC. Full variable domain (remainder filled in from reference TRBV19 and TRBJ2-5): DGGITQSPKYLFRKEGQNVTLSCEQNLNHDAMYWYRQDPGQGLRLIYYSQIVNDFQKGDIAEGYSVSREKKESFPLTVTSAQKNPTAFYLCASSKGDRVQETQYFGPGTRLLVL.

Regarding this clone: Other DNA sequences within the sample encode an identical CDR3. The CDR3 spells CASSQGTGLQETQYF. The CDR3 bases are TGTGCCAGCAGCCAAGGGACAGGCCTCCAAGAGACCCAGTACTTC. This chain links TRBV14 with TRBJ2-5; 7 positions match TRBD1. The CDR3 extends over 15 amino acids. The germline CDR1 and CDR2 sequences are SGHDN and FVKESK. J lost 1 base, V lost 1 base, and 3 bases had no gene match.

The chain is built from TRBV6-2 or TRBV6-3 and TRBJ2-3, with a weak D call TRBD2 (5 bases). CDR1 and CDR2 from the germline V gene are MNHEY and SVGEGT. This CDR3 is built from 16 residues. Trimming pared 2 bases from V and 1 base from J, leaving 13 bases between. CDR3 coding DNA: TGTGCCAGCAGTTACGCCCGGGGAAGCGGCACAGATACGCAGTATTTT. Translating it yields CASSYARGSGTDTQYF.

The rearrangement uses TRBV28 and TRBJ2-1, with TRBD2 matching 7 bases. CDR1 and CDR2 from the germline V gene are MDHEN and SYDVKM. This CDR3 region has 17 residues. V was pared by 1 base and J by 4 bases, with 10 bases of the junction left unmatched. CDR3 nucleotide sequence: TGTGCCAGCAGTTTATCTATGGGGAGGGGCTCATACAATGAGCAGTTCTTC. This gives the protein CASSLSMGRGSYNEQFF.